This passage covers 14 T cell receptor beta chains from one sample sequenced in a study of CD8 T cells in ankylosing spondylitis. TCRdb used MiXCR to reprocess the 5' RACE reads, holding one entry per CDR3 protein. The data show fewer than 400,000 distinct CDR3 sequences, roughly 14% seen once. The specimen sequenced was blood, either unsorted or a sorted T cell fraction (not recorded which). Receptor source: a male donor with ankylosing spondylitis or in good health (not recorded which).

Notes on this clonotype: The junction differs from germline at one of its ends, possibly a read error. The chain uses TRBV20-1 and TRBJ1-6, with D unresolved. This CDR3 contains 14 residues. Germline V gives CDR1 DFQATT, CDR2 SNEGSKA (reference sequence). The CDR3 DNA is TGCAGTTCTAGAGATTCCCTTTACAGCGCACCCCTCCACTTT. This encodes CSSRDSLYSAPLHF.

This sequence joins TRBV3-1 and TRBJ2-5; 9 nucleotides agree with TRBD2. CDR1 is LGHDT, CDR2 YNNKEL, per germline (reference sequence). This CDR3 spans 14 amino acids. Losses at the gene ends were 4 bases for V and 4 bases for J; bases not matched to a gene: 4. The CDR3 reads CASSLLTSGETQYF. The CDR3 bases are TGTGCCAGCAGCCTACTGACTAGCGGAGAGACCCAGTACTTC.

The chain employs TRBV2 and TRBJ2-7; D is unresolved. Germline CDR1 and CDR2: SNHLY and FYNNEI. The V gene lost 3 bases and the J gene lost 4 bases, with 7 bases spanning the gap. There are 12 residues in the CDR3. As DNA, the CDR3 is TGTGCCAGCAGTGAGGGCAGATACGAGCAGTACTTC. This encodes CASSEGRYEQYF.

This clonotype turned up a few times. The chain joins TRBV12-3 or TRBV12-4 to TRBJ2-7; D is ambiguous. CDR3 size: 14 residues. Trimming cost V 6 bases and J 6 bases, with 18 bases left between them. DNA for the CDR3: TGTGCCAGCAGCCCCCGGGCTTCACTACGCGAGCAGTACTTC. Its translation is CASSPRASLREQYF.

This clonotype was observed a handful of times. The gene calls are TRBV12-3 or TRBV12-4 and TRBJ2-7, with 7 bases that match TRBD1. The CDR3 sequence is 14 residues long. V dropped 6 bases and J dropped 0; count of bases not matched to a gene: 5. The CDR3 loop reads CASRRGQNSYEQYF. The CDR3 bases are TGTGCCAGCAGACGGGGACAGAACTCCTACGAGCAGTACTTC.

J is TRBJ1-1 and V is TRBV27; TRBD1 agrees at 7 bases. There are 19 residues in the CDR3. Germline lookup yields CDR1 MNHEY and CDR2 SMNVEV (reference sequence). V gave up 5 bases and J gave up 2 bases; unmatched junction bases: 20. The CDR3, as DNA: TGTGCCAGCAGTCCGAAATCCCCTCCGGGACAGAGTACCAACACTGAAGCTTTCTTT. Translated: CASSPKSPPGQSTNTEAFF.

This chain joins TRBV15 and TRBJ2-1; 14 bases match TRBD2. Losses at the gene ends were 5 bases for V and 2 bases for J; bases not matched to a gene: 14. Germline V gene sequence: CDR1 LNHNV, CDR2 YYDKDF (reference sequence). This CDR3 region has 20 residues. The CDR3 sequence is CATSAPGTSGSRGTYNEQFF. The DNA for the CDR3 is TGTGCCACCAGCGCACCCGGGACTAGCGGGAGTAGGGGTACCTACAATGAGCAGTTCTTC.

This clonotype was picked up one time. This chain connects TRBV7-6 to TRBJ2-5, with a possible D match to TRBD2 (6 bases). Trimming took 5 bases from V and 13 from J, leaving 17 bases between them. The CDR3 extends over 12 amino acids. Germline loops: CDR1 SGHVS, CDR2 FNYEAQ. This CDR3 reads CASSLGTSLGYF. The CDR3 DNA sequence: TGTGCCAGCAGCCTAGGGACTTCGTTAGGGTACTTC.

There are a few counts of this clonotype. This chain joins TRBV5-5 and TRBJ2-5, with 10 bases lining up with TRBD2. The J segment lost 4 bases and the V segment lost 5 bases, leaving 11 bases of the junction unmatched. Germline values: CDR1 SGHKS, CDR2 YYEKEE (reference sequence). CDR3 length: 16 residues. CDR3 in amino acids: CASSSARAGGAETQYF. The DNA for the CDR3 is TGTGCCAGCAGTTCGGCACGAGCGGGGGGGGCAGAGACCCAGTACTTC.

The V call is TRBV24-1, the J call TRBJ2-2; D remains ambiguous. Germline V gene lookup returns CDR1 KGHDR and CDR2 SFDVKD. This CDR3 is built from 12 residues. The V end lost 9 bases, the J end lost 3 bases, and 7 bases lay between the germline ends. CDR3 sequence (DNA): TGTGCCACCGCGGATTACACCGGGGAGCTGTTTTTT. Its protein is CATADYTGELFF.

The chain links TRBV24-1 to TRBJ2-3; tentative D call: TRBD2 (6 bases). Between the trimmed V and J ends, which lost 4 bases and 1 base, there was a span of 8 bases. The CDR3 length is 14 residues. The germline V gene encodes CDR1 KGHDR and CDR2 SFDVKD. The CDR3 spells CATSERGGTDTQYF. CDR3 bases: TGTGCCACCAGTGAGCGGGGCGGCACAGATACGCAGTATTTT.

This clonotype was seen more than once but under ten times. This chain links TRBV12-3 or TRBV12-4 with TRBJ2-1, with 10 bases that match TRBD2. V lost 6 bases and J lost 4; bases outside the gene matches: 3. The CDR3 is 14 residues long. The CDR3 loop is CASSGTSAYNEQFF. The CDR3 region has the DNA TGTGCCAGCAGCGGGACTAGCGCTTACAATGAGCAGTTCTTC.

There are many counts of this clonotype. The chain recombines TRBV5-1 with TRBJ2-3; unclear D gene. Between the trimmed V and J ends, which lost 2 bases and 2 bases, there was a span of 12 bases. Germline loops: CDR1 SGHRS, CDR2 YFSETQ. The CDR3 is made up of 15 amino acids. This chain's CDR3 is CASSFSGPYTDTQYF. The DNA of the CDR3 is TGCGCCAGCAGCTTTTCCGGGCCTTACACAGATACGCAGTATTTT.

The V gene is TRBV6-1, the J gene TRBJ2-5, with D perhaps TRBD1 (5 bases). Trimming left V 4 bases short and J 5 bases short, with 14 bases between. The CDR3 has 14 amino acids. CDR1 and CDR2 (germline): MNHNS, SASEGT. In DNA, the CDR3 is TGTGCCAGCAGTGGCCAGCAGGGTCGGGAGACCCAGTACTTC. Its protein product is CASSGQQGRETQYF.